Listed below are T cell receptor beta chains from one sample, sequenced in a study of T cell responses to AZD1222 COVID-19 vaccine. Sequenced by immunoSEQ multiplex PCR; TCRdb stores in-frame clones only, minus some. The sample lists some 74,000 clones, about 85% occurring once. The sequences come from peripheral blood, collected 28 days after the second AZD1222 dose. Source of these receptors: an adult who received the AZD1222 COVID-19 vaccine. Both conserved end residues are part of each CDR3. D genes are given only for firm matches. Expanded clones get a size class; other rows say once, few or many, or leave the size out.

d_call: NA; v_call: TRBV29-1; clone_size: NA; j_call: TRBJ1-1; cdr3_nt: TGCAGCGCAACAGCGCTGAACACTGAAGCTTTCTTT; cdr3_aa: CSATALNTEAFF
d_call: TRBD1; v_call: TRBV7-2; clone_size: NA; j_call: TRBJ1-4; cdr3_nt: TGTGCCAGCAGCTTAAGAGCGGCGGGGACAGGGGTCACTAATGAAAAACTGTTTTTT; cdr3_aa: CASSLRAAGTGVTNEKLFF
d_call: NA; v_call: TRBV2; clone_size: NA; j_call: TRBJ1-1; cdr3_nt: TGTGCCAGCAGTGATTACACTGAAGCTTTCTTT; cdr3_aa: CASSDYTEAFF
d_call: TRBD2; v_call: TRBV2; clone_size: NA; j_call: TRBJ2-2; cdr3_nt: TGTGCCAGCCGACTAGCGGGAGTAACCGGGGAGCTGTTTTTT; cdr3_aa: CASRLAGVTGELFF
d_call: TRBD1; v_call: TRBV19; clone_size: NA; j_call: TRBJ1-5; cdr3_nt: TGTGCCAGTACCAGACAGGGGAGTCAGCCCCAGCATTTT; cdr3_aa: CASTRQGSQPQHF
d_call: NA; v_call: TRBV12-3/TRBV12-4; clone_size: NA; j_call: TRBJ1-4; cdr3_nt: TGTGCCAGCAGCCTCGCCCCACAGGGAGACCTGTTTTTT; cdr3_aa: CASSLAPQGDLFF
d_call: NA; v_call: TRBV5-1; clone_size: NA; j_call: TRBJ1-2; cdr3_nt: TGCGCCAGCAGCTTGGGAAGGGGAGATTATGGCTACACCTTC; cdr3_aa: CASSLGRGDYGYTF
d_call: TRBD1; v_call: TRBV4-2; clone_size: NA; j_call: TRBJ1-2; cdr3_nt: TGTGCCAGCAGCCCCCCCAGGGGACAGTTCTATGGCTACACCTTC; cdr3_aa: CASSPPRGQFYGYTF
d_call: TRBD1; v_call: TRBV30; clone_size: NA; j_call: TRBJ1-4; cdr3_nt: TGTGCCTGGACCGCTACAGGGGGGCCCCAACCCTACGAAAAACTGTTTTTT; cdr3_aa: CAWTATGGPQPYEKLFF
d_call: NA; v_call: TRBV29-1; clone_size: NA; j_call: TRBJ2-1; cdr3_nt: TGCAGCGTTGCCCTCGGCCCGAGCTCCTACAATGAGCAGTTCTTC; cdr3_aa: CSVALGPSSYNEQFF
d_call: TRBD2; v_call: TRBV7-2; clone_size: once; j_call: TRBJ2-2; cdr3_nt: TGTGCCAGCAGCTTATATGCTACTAGCGGATTGAACACCGGGGAGCTGTTTTTT; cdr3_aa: CASSLYATSGLNTGELFF
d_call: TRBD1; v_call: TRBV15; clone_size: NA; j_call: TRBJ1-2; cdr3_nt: TGTGCCACCAGCAGGGGGGACAGGGGCTACTATGGCTACACCTTC; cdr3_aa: CATSRGDRGYYGYTF
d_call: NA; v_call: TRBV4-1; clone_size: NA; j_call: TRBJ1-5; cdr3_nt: TGCGCCAGCAGCCAAGATGAGGGCAGGGTCAGCAATCAGCCCCAGCATTTT; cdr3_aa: CASSQDEGRVSNQPQHF
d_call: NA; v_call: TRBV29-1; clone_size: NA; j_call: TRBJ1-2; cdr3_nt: TGCAGCGCTAGAACAGGGCAAGGCTACACCTTC; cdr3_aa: CSARTGQGYTF
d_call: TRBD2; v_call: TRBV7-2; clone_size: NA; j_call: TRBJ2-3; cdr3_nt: TGTGCCAGCAGCTCCGTGGGACTAGCGGCCACAGATACGCAGTATTTT; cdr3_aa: CASSSVGLAATDTQYF
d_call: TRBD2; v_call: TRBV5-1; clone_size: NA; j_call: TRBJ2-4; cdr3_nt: TGCGCCAGCAGCAGGACTAGCGGGAGAGGAGGCATTCAGTACTTC; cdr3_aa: CASSRTSGRGGIQYF
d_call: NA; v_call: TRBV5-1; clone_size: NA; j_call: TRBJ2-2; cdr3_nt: TGCGCCAGCAGAGGGTTCAGTGGGGCGAACACCGGGGAGCTGTTTTTT; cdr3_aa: CASRGFSGANTGELFF
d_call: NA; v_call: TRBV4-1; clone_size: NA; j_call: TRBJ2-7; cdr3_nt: TGCGCCAGCAGCCAAGAAGGTAGGGTAACCTACGAGCAGTACTTC; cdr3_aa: CASSQEGRVTYEQYF
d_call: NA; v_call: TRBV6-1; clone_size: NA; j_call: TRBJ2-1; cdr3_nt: TGTGCCAGCAGTGACAGGGCTAATGAGCAGTTCTTC; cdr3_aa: CASSDRANEQFF
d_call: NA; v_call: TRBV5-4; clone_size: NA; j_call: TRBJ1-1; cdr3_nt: TGTGCCAGCAGCTTGGTTCGGCCAGGGTCAACTGAAGCTTTCTTT; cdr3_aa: CASSLVRPGSTEAFF
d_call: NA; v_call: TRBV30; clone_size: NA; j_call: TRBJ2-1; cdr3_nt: TGTGCCTGGAGTGTGGGGGGAGGGGGTTCCAATGAGCAGTTCTTC; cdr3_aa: CAWSVGGGGSNEQFF
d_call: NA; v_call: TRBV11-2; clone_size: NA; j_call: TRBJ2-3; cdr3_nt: TGTGCCAGCAGCTTAGATCCCGGGGCAGATACGCAGTATTTT; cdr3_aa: CASSLDPGADTQYF
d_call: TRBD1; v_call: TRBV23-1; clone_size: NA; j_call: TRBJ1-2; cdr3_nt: TGCGCCAGCAGTGGGACAGACAGAACCAACTATGGCTACACCTTC; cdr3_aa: CASSGTDRTNYGYTF
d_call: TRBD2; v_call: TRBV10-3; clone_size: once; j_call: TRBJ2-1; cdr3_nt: TGTGCCATCAGTACCCGAACGGGAACTAGCGGCAACAATGAGCAGTTCTTC; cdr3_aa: CAISTRTGTSGNNEQFF
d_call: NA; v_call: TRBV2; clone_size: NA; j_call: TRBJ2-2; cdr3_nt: TGTGCCAGCAGGTCCGGGACTGTGAACACCGGGGAGCTGTTTTTT; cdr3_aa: CASRSGTVNTGELFF
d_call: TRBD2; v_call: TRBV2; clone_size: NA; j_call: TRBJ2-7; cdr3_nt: TGTGCCAGCAGTGAAGAGCGGGACGAGTACTTC; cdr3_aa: CASSEERDEYF
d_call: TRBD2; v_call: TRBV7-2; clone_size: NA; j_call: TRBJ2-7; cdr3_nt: TGTGCCAGCAGCTCTCCGACTAGCGGGATCCCCTACGAGCAGTACTTC; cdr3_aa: CASSSPTSGIPYEQYF
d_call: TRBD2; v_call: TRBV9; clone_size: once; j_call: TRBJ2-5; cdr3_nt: TGTGCCAGCAGCCTCAGACTAGCGGAAGAGACCCAGTACTTC; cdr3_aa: CASSLRLAEETQYF
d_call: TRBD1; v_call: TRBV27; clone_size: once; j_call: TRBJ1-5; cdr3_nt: TGTGCCAGCAGTCCAAACAGGGGTTTGAATCAGCCCCAGCATTTT; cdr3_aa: CASSPNRGLNQPQHF
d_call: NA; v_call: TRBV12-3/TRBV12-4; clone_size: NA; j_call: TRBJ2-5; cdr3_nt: TGTGCCAGCACCGACAATACCCAAGAGACCCAGTACTTC; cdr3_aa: CASTDNTQETQYF
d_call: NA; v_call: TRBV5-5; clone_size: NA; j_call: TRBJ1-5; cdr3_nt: TGTGCCAGCAGCCCGGGGGGGGCGAACAATCAGCCCCAGCATTTT; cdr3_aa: CASSPGGANNQPQHF
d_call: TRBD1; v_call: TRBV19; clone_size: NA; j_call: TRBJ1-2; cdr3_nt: TGTGCCATCGCTCGGGACAGGGGGTTGCTAAGTGTCTACACCTTC; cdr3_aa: CAIARDRGLLSVYTF
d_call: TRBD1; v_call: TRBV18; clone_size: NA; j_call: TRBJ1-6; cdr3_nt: TGTGCCAGCTCACGTGACAGGGGGCAAAGGAATTCACCCCTCCACTTT; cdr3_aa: CASSRDRGQRNSPLHF
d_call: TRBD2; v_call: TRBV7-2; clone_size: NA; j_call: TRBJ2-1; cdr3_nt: TGTGCCAGCAGCCTGAGCGGGAGAGTCTACAATGAGCAGTTCTTC; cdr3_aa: CASSLSGRVYNEQFF
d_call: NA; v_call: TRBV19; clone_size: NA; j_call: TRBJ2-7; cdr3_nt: TGTGCCAGTACCCCCTCGGGTGGGGCACCGAGATCCTACGAGCAGTACTTC; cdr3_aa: CASTPSGGAPRSYEQYF
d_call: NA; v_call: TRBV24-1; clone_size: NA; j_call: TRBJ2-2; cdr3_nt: TGTGCCACCAGTGTAGGGTACGGCACCGGGGAGCTGTTTTTT; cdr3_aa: CATSVGYGTGELFF
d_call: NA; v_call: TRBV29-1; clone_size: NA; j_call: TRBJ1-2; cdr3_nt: TGCAGCGTTGAAGATAAGGGCTACTATGGCTACACCTTC; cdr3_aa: CSVEDKGYYGYTF
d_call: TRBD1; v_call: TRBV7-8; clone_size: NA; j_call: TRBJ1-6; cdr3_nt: TGTGCCAGCAGCTCCCAGGGACAGACTCTGAATTCACCCCTCCACTTT; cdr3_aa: CASSSQGQTLNSPLHF
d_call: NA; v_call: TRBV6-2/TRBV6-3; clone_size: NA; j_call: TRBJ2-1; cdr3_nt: TGTGCCAGCAGTTGGGGTGGGAGTGGCAATGAGCAGTTCTTC; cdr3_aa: CASSWGGSGNEQFF
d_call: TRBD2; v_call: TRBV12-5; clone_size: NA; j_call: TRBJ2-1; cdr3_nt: TGTGCTAGTGGTTCCGGGCCCCGACTAGCGGGCCATGAGCAGTTCTTC; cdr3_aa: CASGSGPRLAGHEQFF
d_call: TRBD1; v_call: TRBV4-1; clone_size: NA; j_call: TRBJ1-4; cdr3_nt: TGCGCCAGCAGCCAAGATCGGGAGGGGGCGGGAACTAATGAAAAACTGTTTTTT; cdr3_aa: CASSQDREGAGTNEKLFF
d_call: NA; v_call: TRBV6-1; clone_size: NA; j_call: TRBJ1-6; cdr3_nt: TGTGCCAGCAGTGGGATCCTACAGGGATCAGGTTCACCCCTCCACTTT; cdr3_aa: CASSGILQGSGSPLHF
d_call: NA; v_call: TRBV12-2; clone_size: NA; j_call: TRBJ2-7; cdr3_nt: TGTGCAAGTCGCTTAGCGGATGTCAGGACCCCCTACGAGCAGTACTTC; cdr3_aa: CASRLADVRTPYEQYF
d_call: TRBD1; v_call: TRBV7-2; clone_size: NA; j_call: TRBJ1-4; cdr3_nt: TGTGCCAGCAGCGGACAGGGACAGCTTAATGAAAAACTGTTTTTT; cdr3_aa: CASSGQGQLNEKLFF
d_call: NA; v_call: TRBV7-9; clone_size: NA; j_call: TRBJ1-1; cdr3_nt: TGTGCCAGCACCCAGGGGTCAGGGAACACTGAAGCTTTCTTT; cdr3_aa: CASTQGSGNTEAFF
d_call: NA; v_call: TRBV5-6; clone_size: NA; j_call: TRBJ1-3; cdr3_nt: TGTGCCAGCAGCTTGGCCATGGGGTTCTCTGGAAACACCATATATTTT; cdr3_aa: CASSLAMGFSGNTIYF
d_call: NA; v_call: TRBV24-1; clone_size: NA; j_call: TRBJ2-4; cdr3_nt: TGTGCCACCAGTCCAACCGCAGGGAGAACCAAAAACATTCAGTACTTC; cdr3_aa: CATSPTAGRTKNIQYF
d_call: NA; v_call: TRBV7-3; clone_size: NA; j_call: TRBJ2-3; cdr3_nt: TGTGCCAGCAGCTTGAAGATGGGAGGTGGCACAGATACGCAGTATTTT; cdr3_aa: CASSLKMGGGTDTQYF
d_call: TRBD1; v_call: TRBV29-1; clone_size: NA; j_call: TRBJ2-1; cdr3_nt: TGCAGCGCTCAGACAGGGCGGGTGCAGGGATCCTACAATGAGCAGTTCTTC; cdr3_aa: CSAQTGRVQGSYNEQFF
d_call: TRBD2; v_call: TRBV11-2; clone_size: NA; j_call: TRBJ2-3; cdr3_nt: TGTGCCAGTGGGAAAGGGCCTAGCGGCCGCACAGATACGCAGTATTTT; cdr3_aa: CASGKGPSGRTDTQYF
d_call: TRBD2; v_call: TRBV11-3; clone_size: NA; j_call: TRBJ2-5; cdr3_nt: TGTGCCAGCAGCTTTGGAGCGGGGGGCGCTGGGGAGGAGACCCAGTACTTC; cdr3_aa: CASSFGAGGAGEETQYF
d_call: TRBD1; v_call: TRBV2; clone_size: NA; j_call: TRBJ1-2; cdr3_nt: TGTGCCAGCACTGGACAGGATTTTAACTATGGCTACACCTTC; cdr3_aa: CASTGQDFNYGYTF
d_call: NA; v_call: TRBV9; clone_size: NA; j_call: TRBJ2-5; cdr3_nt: TGTGCCAGCAGCGACCCCTCCTTCGCGGGCACCCCGGAGGAGACCCAGTACTTC; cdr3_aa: CASSDPSFAGTPEETQYF
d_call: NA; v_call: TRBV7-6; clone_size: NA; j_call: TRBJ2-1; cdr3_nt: TGTGCCAGCAGCCAGGGGGGGAGCGGCTACAATGAGCAGTTCTTC; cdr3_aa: CASSQGGSGYNEQFF
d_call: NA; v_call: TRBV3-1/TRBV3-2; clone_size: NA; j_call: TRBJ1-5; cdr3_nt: TGTGCCAGCAGCCAAGATGCCAGGGGCCCCCAGCCCCAGCATTTT; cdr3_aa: CASSQDARGPQPQHF
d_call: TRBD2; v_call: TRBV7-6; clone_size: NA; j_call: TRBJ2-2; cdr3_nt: TGTGCCAGCAGCGCCACTAGCGCAAACACCGGGGAGCTGTTTTTT; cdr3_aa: CASSATSANTGELFF
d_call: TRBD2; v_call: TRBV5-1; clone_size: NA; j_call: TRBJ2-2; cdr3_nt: TGCGCCAGTAGGACTAGCTCTCCTACCGGGGAGCTGTTTTTT; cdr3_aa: CASRTSSPTGELFF
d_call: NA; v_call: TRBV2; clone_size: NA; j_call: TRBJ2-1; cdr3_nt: TGTGCCAGCAGTGTGGGCGGTTACAATGAGCAGTTCTTC; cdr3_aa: CASSVGGYNEQFF
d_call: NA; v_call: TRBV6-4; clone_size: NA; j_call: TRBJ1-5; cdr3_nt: TGTGCCAGCAGTGGGACGGCCGGCAATCAGCCCCAGCATTTT; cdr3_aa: CASSGTAGNQPQHF